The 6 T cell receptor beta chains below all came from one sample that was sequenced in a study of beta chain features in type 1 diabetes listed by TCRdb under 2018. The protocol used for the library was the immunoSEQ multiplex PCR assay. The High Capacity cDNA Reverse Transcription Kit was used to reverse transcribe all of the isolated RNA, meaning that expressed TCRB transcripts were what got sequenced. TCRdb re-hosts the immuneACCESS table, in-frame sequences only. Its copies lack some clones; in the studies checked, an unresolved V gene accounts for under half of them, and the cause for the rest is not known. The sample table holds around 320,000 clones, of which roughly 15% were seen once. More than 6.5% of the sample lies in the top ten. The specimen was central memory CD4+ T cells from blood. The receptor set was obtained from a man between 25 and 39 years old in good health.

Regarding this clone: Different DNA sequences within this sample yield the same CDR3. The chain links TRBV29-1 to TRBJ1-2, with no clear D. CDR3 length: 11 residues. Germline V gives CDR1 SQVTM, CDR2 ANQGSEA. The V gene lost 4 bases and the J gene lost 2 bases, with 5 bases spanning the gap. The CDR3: CSVAHNYGYTF. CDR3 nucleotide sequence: TGCAGCGTTGCCCACAACTATGGCTACACCTTC.

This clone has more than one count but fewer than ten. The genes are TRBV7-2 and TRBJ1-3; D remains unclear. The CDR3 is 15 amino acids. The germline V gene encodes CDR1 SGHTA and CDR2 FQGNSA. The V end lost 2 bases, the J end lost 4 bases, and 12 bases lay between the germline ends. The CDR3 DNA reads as TGTGCCAGCAGCTTACAGGTTATCGCCGGAAACACCATATATTTT. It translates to CASSLQVIAGNTIYF. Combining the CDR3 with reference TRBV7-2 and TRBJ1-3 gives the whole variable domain GAGVSQSPSNKVTEKGKDVELRCDPISGHTALYWYRQSLGQGLEFLIYFQGNSAPDKSGLPSDRFSAERTGGSVSTLTIQRTQQEDSAVYLCASSLQVIAGNTIYFGEGSWLTVV.

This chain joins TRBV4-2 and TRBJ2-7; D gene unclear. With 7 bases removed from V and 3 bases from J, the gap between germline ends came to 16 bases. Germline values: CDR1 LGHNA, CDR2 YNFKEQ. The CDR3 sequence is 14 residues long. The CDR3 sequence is CASISCPPYYEQYV. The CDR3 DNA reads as TGTGCCAGCATTTCGTGCCCTCCCTACTACGAGCAGTACGTC.

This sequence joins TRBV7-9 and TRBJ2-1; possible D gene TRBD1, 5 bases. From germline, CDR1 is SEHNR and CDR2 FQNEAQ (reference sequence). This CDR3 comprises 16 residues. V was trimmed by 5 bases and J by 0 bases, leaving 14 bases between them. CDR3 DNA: TGTGCCAGCAGCGTCCTCAGGGTTAGCTCCTACAATGAGCAGTTCTTC. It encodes CASSVLRVSSYNEQFF. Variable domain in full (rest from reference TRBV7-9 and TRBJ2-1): DTGVSQNPRHKITKRGQNVTFRCDPISEHNRLYWYRQTLGQGPEFLTYFQNEAQLEKSRLLSDRFSAERPKGSFSTLEIQRTEQGDSAMYLCASSVLRVSSYNEQFFGPGTRLTVL.

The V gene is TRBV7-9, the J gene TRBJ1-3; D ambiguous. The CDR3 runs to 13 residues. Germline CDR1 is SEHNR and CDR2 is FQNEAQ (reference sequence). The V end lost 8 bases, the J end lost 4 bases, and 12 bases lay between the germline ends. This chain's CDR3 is CASREEMGNTIYF. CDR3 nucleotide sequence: TGTGCCAGCCGCGAGGAGATGGGAAACACCATATATTTT.

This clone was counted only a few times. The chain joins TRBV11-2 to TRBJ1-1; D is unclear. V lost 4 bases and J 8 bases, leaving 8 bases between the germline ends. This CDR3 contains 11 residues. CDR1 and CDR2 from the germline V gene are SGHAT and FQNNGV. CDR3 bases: TGTGCCAGCAGCTCCGCTCGCGAAGCTTTCTTT. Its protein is CASSSAREAFF.